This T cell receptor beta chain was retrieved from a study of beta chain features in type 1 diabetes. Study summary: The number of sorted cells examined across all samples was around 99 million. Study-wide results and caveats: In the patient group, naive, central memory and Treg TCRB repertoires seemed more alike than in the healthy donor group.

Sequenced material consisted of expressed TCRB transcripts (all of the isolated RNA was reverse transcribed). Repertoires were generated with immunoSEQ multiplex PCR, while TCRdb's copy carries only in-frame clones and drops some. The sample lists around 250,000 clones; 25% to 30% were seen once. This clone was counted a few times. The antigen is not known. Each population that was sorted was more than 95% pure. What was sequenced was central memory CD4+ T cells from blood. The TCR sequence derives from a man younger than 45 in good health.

The CDR3 region has the DNA TGTGCCAGCAGCGCTCGGTCCTATAACAATGAGCAGTTCTTC. It yields the protein CASSARSYNNEQFF. The rearrangement joins TRBV7-2 to TRBJ2-1; D ambiguous. Germline CDR1 reads SGHTA; CDR2 reads FQGNSA. Trimming stripped 5 bases from V and 5 bases from J, with 13 bases between. CDR3 length equals 14 residues. Supplemented by reference TRBV7-2 and TRBJ2-1, the full variable domain reads GAGVSQSPSNKVTEKGKDVELRCDPISGHTALYWYRQSLGQGLEFLIYFQGNSAPDKSGLPSDRFSAERTGGSVSTLTIQRTQQEDSAVYLCASSARSYNNEQFFGPGTRLTVL.